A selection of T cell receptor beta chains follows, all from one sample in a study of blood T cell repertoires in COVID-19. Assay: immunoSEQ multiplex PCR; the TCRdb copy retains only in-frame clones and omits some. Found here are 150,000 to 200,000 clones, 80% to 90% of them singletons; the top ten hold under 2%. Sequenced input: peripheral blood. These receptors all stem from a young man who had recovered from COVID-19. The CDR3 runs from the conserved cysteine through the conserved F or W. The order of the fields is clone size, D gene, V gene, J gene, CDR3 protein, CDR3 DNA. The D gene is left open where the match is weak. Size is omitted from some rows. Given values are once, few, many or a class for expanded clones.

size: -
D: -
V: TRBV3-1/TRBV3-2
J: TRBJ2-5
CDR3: CASSINQGRQRETQYF
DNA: TGTGCCAGCAGCATCAACCAAGGTCGGCAGCGGGAGACCCAGTACTTC

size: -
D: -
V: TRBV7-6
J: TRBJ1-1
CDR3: CASSLGHRENTEAFF
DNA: TGTGCCAGCAGCTTAGGACACCGAGAGAACACTGAAGCTTTCTTT

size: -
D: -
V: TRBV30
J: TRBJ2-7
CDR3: CAWSDRFEEQYF
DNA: TGTGCCTGGAGTGACAGGTTTGAGGAGCAGTACTTC

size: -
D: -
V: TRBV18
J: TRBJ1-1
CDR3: CASSVGDTEAFF
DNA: TGTGCCAGCTCAGTAGGGGACACTGAAGCTTTCTTT

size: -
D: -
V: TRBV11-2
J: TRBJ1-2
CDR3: CASSLGPGYTF
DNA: TGTGCCAGCAGCTTAGGGCCTGGCTACACCTTC

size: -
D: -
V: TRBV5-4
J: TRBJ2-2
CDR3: CASSLRFGNTGELFF
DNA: TGTGCCAGCAGCTTGCGGTTCGGTAACACCGGGGAGCTGTTTTTT

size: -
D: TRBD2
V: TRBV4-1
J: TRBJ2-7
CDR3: CASSHPTERGTSRYEQYF
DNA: TGCGCCAGCAGCCACCCCACCGAGCGGGGGACTAGTAGGTACGAGCAGTACTTC

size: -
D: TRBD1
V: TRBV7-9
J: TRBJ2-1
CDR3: CASSLRQGEGEQFF
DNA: TGTGCCAGCAGCTTAAGACAGGGCGAGGGGGAGCAGTTCTTC

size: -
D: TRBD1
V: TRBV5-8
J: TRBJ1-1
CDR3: CASSFGQVRPMNTEAFF
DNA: TGTGCCAGCAGCTTCGGACAGGTGCGGCCCATGAACACTGAAGCTTTCTTT

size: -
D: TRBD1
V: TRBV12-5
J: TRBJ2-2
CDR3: CASRQGVGGQGNTGELFF
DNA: TGTGCTAGTCGGCAGGGGGTCGGAGGACAGGGGAACACCGGGGAGCTGTTTTTT

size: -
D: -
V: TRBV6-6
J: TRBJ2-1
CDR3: CASSYVLGGNEQFF
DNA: TGTGCCAGCAGTTACGTCCTGGGGGGTAATGAGCAGTTCTTC

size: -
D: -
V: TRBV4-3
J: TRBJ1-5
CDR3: CASSQTYQGNQPQHF
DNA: TGCGCCAGCAGCCAAACTTACCAGGGCAATCAGCCCCAGCATTTT

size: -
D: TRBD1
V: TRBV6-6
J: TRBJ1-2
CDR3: CASSYTPGQGDYGYTF
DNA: TGTGCCAGCAGTTATACTCCGGGACAGGGGGACTATGGCTACACCTTC

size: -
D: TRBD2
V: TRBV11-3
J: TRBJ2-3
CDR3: CASSRGGSTDTQYF
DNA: TGTGCCAGCAGTCGCGGGGGAAGCACAGATACGCAGTATTTT

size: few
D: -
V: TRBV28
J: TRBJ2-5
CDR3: CASRRSSRETQYF
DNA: TGTGCCAGCAGGCGTTCCTCTCGAGAGACCCAGTACTTC

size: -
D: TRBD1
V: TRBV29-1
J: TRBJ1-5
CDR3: CSVTGVRGQPQHF
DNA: TGCAGCGTGACCGGGGTCAGGGGGCAGCCCCAGCATTTT

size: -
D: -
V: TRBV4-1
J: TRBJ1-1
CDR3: CAAGQLQGGAFF
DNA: TGCGCCGCCGGGCAATTACAGGGTGGAGCTTTCTTT

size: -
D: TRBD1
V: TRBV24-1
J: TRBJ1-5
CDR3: CATRNTGRGNNQPQHF
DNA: TGTGCCACCAGAAACACCGGCAGGGGGAACAATCAGCCCCAGCATTTT

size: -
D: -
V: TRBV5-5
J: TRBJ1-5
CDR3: CASSPRGLTQPQHF
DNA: TGTGCCAGCAGCCCTCGGGGGTTGACGCAGCCCCAGCATTTT

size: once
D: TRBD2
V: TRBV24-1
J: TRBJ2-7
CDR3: CATSLGGTSGPYEQYF
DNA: TGTGCCACCAGTCTGGGGGGGACTAGCGGTCCCTACGAGCAGTACTTC

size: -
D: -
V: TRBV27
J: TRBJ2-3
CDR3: CASAVTEGTQDTQYF
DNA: TGTGCCTCAGCTGTAACTGAAGGGACACAAGATACGCAGTATTTT

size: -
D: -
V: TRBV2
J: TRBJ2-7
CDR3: CASSYSQVYEQYF
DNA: TGTGCCAGCAGTTACAGCCAGGTCTACGAGCAGTACTTC

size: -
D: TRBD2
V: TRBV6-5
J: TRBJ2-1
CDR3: CASIPGGSYNEQFF
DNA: TGTGCCAGCATTCCGGGAGGATCCTACAATGAGCAGTTCTTC

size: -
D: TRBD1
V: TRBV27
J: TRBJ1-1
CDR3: CASRKRQTGPNTEAFF
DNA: TGTGCCAGCAGGAAAAGGCAGACAGGGCCGAACACTGAAGCTTTCTTT

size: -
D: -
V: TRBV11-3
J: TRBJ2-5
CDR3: CASSLEGAETQYF
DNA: TGTGCCAGCAGCTTAGAAGGAGCCGAGACCCAGTACTTC

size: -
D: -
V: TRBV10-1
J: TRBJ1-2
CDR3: CASRQTVTYGYTF
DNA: TGCGCCAGCAGGCAGACAGTTACCTATGGCTACACCTTC

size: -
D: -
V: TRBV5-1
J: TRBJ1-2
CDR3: CASSLSPTAYGYTF
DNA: TGCGCCAGCAGCTTGTCCCCGACTGCCTATGGCTACACCTTC

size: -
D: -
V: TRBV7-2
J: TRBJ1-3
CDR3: CASRPGGAGNTIYF
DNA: TGTGCCAGCAGGCCCGGCGGGGCTGGAAACACCATATATTTT

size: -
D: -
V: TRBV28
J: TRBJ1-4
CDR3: CASRDGQTINEKLFF
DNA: TGTGCCAGCAGGGACGGACAGACTATTAATGAAAAACTGTTTTTT

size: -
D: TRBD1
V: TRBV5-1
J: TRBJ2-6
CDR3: CASRSGQVNSGANVLTF
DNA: TGCGCCAGCAGGTCGGGACAGGTGAACTCTGGGGCCAACGTCCTGACTTTC

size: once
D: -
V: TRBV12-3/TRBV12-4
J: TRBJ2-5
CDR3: CASRGLQETQYF
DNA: TGTGCCAGCAGGGGACTCCAAGAGACCCAGTACTTC

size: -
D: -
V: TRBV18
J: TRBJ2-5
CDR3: CASSPTAQETQYF
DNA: TGTGCCAGCTCACCAACAGCTCAAGAGACCCAGTACTTC

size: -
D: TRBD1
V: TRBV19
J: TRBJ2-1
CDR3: CASSYHRGLRDNEQFF
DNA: TGTGCCAGTAGTTACCACAGGGGGCTAAGGGACAATGAGCAGTTCTTC

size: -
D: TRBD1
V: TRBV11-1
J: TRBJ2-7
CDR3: CASSFERTGSTYEQYF
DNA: TGTGCCAGCAGCTTCGAAAGGACAGGTTCTACCTACGAGCAGTACTTC

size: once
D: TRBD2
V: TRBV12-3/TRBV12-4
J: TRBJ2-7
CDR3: CASSWGTTYEQYF
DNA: TGTGCCAGCAGTTGGGGGACTACCTACGAGCAGTACTTC

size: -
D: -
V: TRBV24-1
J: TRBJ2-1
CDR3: CATSNGLRASRGEQFF
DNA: TGTGCCACCTCCAATGGGCTTAGAGCCTCAAGGGGTGAGCAGTTCTTC

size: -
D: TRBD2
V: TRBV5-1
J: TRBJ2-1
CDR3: CASRPTSGSSYNEQFF
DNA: TGCGCCAGCAGACCGACTAGCGGGAGCTCCTACAATGAGCAGTTCTTC